These T cell receptor beta chains were read from a single sample in a study of cytomegalovirus exposure and HLA in healthy donors. Produced via immunoSEQ multiplex PCR; TCRdb's table is partial and in-frame only. The repertoire holds around 200,000 clones, with around four fifths as singletons. The sequenced material came from PBMCs. The receptors here all came from a woman in her forties or fifties in good health and CMV-seropositive. Each CDR3 is given with its conserved first and last residue. The D gene is left open where the match is weak. Clone size is given for some rows only: seen once, a few or many times, or a class if the clone is expanded.

V gene	clone size	J gene	D gene	CDR3 protein	CDR3 DNA
TRBV6-6	few	TRBJ2-7	TRBD1	CASSTSGQGFYEQYF	TGTGCCAGCAGCACCTCGGGACAGGGGTTCTACGAGCAGTACTTC
TRBV6-5	NA	TRBJ1-1	TRBD1	CASSYAQGDTEAFF	TGTGCCAGCAGTTATGCCCAGGGGGACACTGAAGCTTTCTTT
TRBV5-1	NA	TRBJ2-5	TRBD2	CASSSQGLAGETQYF	TGCGCCAGCAGCTCCCAGGGACTAGCGGGGGAGACCCAGTACTTC
TRBV19	NA	TRBJ2-3	TRBD1	CASSMSAGDRITDTQYF	TGTGCCAGTAGTATGTCGGCAGGGGACAGGATCACAGATACGCAGTATTTT
TRBV5-6	NA	TRBJ2-5	TRBD1	CASSSRDRAPWTQYF	TGTGCCAGCAGCTCCCGAGACAGGGCCCCCTGGACCCAGTACTTC
TRBV7-9	once	TRBJ2-2	NA	CSSSLAGTGELFF	TGTTCCAGCAGCCTTGCCGGTACCGGGGAGCTGTTTTTT
TRBV15	NA	TRBJ2-1	NA	CATSTLARSSYNEQFF	TGTGCCACCAGCACCCTAGCGCGGAGCTCCTACAATGAGCAGTTCTTC
TRBV2	NA	TRBJ1-2	TRBD1	CASRSRQGAKYGYTF	TGTGCCAGCAGGAGCCGACAGGGGGCCAAGTATGGCTACACCTTC
TRBV11-1	NA	TRBJ2-3	NA	CASSFLRGTDTQYF	TGTGCCAGCAGCTTTCTTCGAGGTACAGATACGCAGTATTTT
TRBV5-1	NA	TRBJ2-1	TRBD1	CASSSVGQGNWDEQFF	TGCGCCAGCAGCTCGGTCGGACAGGGAAATTGGGATGAGCAGTTCTTC
TRBV28	once	TRBJ1-2	NA	CASSFGPYGYTF	TGTGCCAGCAGTTTTGGGCCGTATGGCTACACCTTC
TRBV19	NA	TRBJ2-1	NA	CASSQDYNEQFF	TGTGCCAGTAGCCAGGACTACAATGAGCAGTTCTTC
TRBV28	NA	TRBJ1-5	NA	CAINRGNQPQHF	TGTGCCATCAACAGGGGCAATCAGCCCCAGCATTTT
TRBV9	NA	TRBJ2-1	TRBD2	CASSVTSGGSNEQFF	TGTGCCAGCAGCGTTACTAGCGGGGGCAGCAATGAGCAGTTCTTC
TRBV7-9	NA	TRBJ1-2	NA	CASSLLVGSYGYTF	TGTGCCAGCAGCCTGCTGGTAGGGAGCTACGGCTACACCTTC
TRBV6-5	NA	TRBJ2-5	TRBD2	CASSGALAEYF	TGTGCCAGCAGTGGAGCGCTAGCGGAGTACTTC
TRBV15	NA	TRBJ1-1	NA	CASRIAMNTEAFF	TGTGCCAGCCGAATAGCAATGAACACTGAAGCTTTCTTT
TRBV19	NA	TRBJ1-6	TRBD1	CASDTGAENSPLHF	TGTGCCAGTGATACAGGGGCGGAGAATTCACCCCTCCACTTT
TRBV13	NA	TRBJ2-5	NA	CASSPGQGWAEETQYF	TGTGCCAGCAGCCCCGGGCAGGGGTGGGCGGAGGAGACCCAGTACTTC
TRBV6-6	NA	TRBJ2-5	NA	CASSLPRWETQYF	TGTGCCAGCAGCCTTCCTAGGTGGGAGACCCAGTACTTC
TRBV27	NA	TRBJ1-1	TRBD1	CASSLRTGSTEAFF	TGTGCCAGCAGTTTACGGACAGGGAGTACTGAAGCTTTCTTT
TRBV7-2	once	TRBJ2-5	NA	CASSLAGARETQYF	TGTGCCAGCAGCTTAGCAGGGGCGAGGGAGACCCAGTACTTC
TRBV27	NA	TRBJ2-5	NA	CASSLTPFRTRKETQYF	TGTGCCAGCAGTTTAACCCCCTTCAGGACACGGAAAGAGACCCAGTACTTC
TRBV29-1	NA	TRBJ1-1	TRBD1	CSVEDRDRGIEAFF	TGCAGCGTTGAAGACCGGGACAGGGGGATTGAAGCTTTCTTT
TRBV6-5	NA	TRBJ1-2	NA	CASRPPQGYYGYTF	TGTGCCAGCAGACCACCACAGGGATACTATGGCTACACCTTC
TRBV5-6	NA	TRBJ2-1	NA	CASSLGGPSSYNEQFF	TGTGCCAGCAGCTTGGGAGGTCCGAGCTCCTACAATGAGCAGTTCTTC
TRBV5-4	once	TRBJ1-2	NA	CASSLDRNYGYTF	TGTGCCAGCAGCCTCGACAGGAACTATGGCTACACCTTC
TRBV6-1	NA	TRBJ2-5	NA	CASRQGTQETQYF	TGTGCCAGCAGGCAGGGGACCCAAGAGACCCAGTACTTC
TRBV5-1	NA	TRBJ2-7	TRBD1	CASSRIGQGNEQYF	TGCGCCAGCAGCCGAATAGGACAGGGGAACGAGCAGTACTTC
TRBV5-4	NA	TRBJ2-2	TRBD1	CASSPDREAGELFF	TGTGCCAGCAGCCCGGACAGGGAAGCCGGGGAGCTGTTTTTT
TRBV21-1	NA	TRBJ1-5	NA	CASSKEKRTSAPYSNQPQHF	TGTGCCAGCAGCAAAGAAAAAAGGACTTCGGCCCCCTATAGCAATCAGCCCCAGCATTTT
TRBV5-1	NA	TRBJ2-7	NA	CASSFGATGSYEQYF	TGCGCCAGCAGCTTTGGGGCCACAGGGTCCTACGAGCAGTACTTC
TRBV28	NA	TRBJ2-5	TRBD1	CASTPGQMGETQYF	TGTGCCAGCACCCCGGGACAGATGGGAGAGACCCAGTACTTC
TRBV28	NA	TRBJ1-2	TRBD1	CASSSVDRGYGYTF	TGTGCCAGCAGTTCCGTCGACAGGGGCTATGGCTACACCTTC
TRBV19	once	TRBJ1-5	NA	CASRAAGGGSQPQHF	TGTGCCAGTAGAGCCGCGGGGGGAGGGAGTCAGCCCCAGCATTTT
TRBV5-6	NA	TRBJ1-1	TRBD1	CASSLVGRGLVTEAFF	TGTGCCAGCAGCTTGGTGGGCAGGGGGCTGGTAACTGAAGCTTTCTTT
TRBV6-1	NA	TRBJ1-1	NA	CASSEVFRNTEAFF	TGTGCCAGCAGTGAAGTGTTTAGGAACACTGAAGCTTTCTTT
TRBV27	NA	TRBJ2-7	NA	CASSSQGKGSYEQYF	TGTGCCAGCAGTTCCCAGGGGAAGGGCTCCTACGAGCAGTACTTC
TRBV27	NA	TRBJ2-7	NA	CASSWAGGGTSYEQYF	TGTGCCAGCAGTTGGGCCGGGGGAGGGACATCCTACGAGCAGTACTTC
TRBV2	NA	TRBJ1-5	NA	CASTETALNQPQHF	TGTGCCAGCACCGAGACAGCGCTCAATCAGCCCCAGCATTTT
TRBV9	NA	TRBJ1-4	NA	CASSYTGGEEKLFF	TGTGCCAGCAGCTATACCGGGGGAGAGGAAAAACTGTTTTTT
TRBV7-9	NA	TRBJ2-5	NA	CASSLGVRESQETQYF	TGTGCCAGCAGCTTAGGGGTGAGGGAATCCCAAGAGACCCAGTACTTC
TRBV18	few	TRBJ1-1	TRBD1	CASSLGQGVKNTEAFF	TGTGCCAGCTCTCTGGGACAGGGAGTGAAGAACACTGAAGCTTTCTTT
TRBV7-7	NA	TRBJ2-7	TRBD1	CASSLTGGSEQYF	TGTGCCAGCAGCCTGACAGGGGGCAGCGAGCAGTACTTC
TRBV28	NA	TRBJ2-1	TRBD1	CASSTPGQGGNEQFF	TGTGCCAGCAGTACGCCTGGACAGGGCGGCAATGAGCAGTTCTTC
TRBV9	NA	TRBJ2-1	TRBD2	CASSVVGLAGYNEQFF	TGTGCCAGCAGCGTAGTTGGACTAGCGGGGTACAATGAGCAGTTCTTC
TRBV19	NA	TRBJ1-6	NA	CASTQGWNSPLHF	TGTGCCAGTACTCAGGGCTGGAATTCACCCCTCCACTTT
TRBV28	NA	TRBJ2-1	TRBD2	CASRILAGDNEQFF	TGTGCCAGCAGAATACTAGCGGGGGACAATGAGCAGTTCTTC
TRBV7-3	NA	TRBJ2-7	TRBD1	CASSSKNNRDRGPYEQYF	TGTGCCAGCAGCTCAAAAAACAACCGGGACAGGGGACCCTACGAGCAGTACTTC
TRBV20-1	once	TRBJ1-2	NA	CSALGGVGYTF	TGCAGTGCCTTAGGAGGGGTCGGCTACACCTTC
TRBV5-4	NA	TRBJ1-2	TRBD1	CASSYRDSRGYTF	TGTGCCAGCAGCTACCGGGACAGCCGAGGCTACACCTTC
TRBV5-1	once	TRBJ2-3	TRBD2	CASSFTSEGPDTQYF	TGCGCCAGCAGCTTCACTAGCGAAGGACCAGATACGCAGTATTTT
TRBV27	NA	TRBJ2-1	TRBD1	CASGPSTGPYNEQFF	TGTGCCAGCGGACCCTCGACAGGGCCCTACAATGAGCAGTTCTTC
TRBV19	NA	TRBJ1-1	TRBD1	CASSTAGTGNTEAFF	TGTGCCAGTAGCACCGCCGGGACAGGGAACACTGAAGCTTTCTTT